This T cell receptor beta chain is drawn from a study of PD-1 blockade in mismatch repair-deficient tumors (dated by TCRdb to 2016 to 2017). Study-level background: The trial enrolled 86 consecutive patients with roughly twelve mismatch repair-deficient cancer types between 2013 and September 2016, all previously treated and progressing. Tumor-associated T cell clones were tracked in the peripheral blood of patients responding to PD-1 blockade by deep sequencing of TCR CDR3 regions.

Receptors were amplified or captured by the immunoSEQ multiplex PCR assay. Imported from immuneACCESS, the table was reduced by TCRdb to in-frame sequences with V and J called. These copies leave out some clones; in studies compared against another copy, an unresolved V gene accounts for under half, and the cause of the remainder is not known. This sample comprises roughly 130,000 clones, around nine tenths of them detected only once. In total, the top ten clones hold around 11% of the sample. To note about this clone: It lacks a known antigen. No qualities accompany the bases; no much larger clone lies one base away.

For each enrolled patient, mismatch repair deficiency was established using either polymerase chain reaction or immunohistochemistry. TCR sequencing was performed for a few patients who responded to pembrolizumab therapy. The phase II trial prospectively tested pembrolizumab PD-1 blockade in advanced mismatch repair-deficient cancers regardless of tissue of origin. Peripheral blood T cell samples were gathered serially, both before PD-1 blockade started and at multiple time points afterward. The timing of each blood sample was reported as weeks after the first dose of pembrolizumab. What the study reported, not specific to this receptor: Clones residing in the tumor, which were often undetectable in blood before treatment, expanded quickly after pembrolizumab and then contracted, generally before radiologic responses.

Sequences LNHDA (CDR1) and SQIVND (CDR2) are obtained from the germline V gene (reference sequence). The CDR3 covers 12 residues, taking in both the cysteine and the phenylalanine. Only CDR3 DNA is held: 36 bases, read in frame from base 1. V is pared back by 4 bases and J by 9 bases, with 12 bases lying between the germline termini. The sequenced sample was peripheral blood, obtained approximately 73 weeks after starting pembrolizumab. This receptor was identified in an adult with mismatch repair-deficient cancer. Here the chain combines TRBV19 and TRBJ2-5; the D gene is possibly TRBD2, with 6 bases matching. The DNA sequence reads TGTGCCAGTAGTAACCAGTGGGAGGCCCAGTACTTC. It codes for CASSNQWEAQYF. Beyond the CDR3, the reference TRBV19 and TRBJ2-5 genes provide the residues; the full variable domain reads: DGGITQSPKYLFRKEGQNVTLSCEQNLNHDAMYWYRQDPGQGLRLIYYSQIVNDFQKGDIAEGYSVSREKKESFPLTVTSAQKNPTAFYLCASSNQWEAQYFGPGTRLLVL.